This paragraph reports one TCR beta chain. The data stem from a study of T-cell reconstitution after alpha-beta-depleted transplantation in children. Molecular barcoding with unique molecular identifiers was used for the TCRbeta library. TCRdb analysed the PCR reads with MiXCR anew, one entry per CDR3 protein. The sample lists about 830,000 distinct CDR3 sequences, less than 20% seen once, with 5% in the top ten. CDR1 and CDR2 (germline): DFQATT, SNEGSKA (reference sequence). The CDR3 loop spans 14 amino acids. Trimming removed 1 base from V and 3 bases from J; junction bases left unmatched: 1. This clonotype was obtained from a male patient under 18 who had a stem cell transplant for acute lymphoblastic leukemia, so the T cells may come from the graft donor. The gene calls are TRBV20-1 and TRBJ2-7; 12 bases map to TRBD2. This specimen was PBMCs, mostly from graft donor cells, taken 360 days after TCRalphabeta/CD19-depleted stem cell transplant. The DNA of the CDR3 is TGCAGTGCTAGAGCTAGCGGGAGGGGCTACGAGCAGTACTTC. Translated: CSARASGRGYEQYF.